Sequencing of this T cell receptor (beta chain) was carried out in a study of patients and donors after allogeneic stem cell transplantation (dated by TCRdb to the early 2020s). V was cut back by 3 bases and J by 1 base, leaving a gap of 12 bases between them. The CDR3, cysteine through phenylalanine, is 15 amino acids long. The sequence is cut down to CDR3 DNA, 45 bases in frame from base 1. This clonotype was seen a few times. Its antigen has not been determined. No clone much larger than this one lies a single base away; base qualities are absent. Library preparation was by RT-PCR. The sequencer listed for this sample is NextSeq 550. TCRdb reprocessing: public reads trimmed at Q25 with fastp, clones called with MiXCR, in-frame beta chains kept. Entries are consolidated by CDR3 protein sequence, retaining the most common genes and DNA. The sample table holds about 960,000 distinct CDR3 sequences, of which under 20% were seen once. The ten largest clonotypes hold approximately 5.9% of the sample.

Sequencing input: blood, either unsorted or a sorted T cell fraction (not recorded which). Recombination connected TRBV12-3 or TRBV12-4 to TRBJ1-1; no D gene is confidently identified. The TCR sequence derives from a human donor who was either an allogeneic HSCT recipient or a stem cell or donor lymphocyte infusion donor (not recorded which). It is not recorded whose cells these are; they may come from a transplant donor. The DNA sequence is given as TGTGCCAGCAGTTTGTTAGGGAAGGGGAACACTGAAGCTTTCTTT. It is translated as CASSLLGKGNTEAFF.